These 8 T cell receptor beta chains were all obtained from the same sample, sequenced in a study of glioma-infiltrating T cells. The iRepertoire nested amplicon-rescue multiplex PCR amplified TCR alpha and beta CDR3s from RNA. TCRdb recomputed calls from the multiplex PCR reads with MiXCR, one row per CDR3 protein. The sample contains 110,000 or so distinct CDR3 sequences, less than 30% of which appear only once. Sequenced input: glioma tissue, nonneoplastic brain tissue, or PBMCs (not recorded which). These receptors all come from a human donor with low-grade glioma or glioblastoma, undergoing nonglioma brain surgery, or in good health (not recorded which).

There are many counts of this clonotype. J is TRBJ2-1 and V is TRBV7-9; D not certain. The V end was cut by 5 bases, the J end by 5 bases, with 7 bases between. Germline-derived CDR1 and CDR2 are SEHNR and FQNEAQ (reference sequence). This CDR3 spans 12 amino acids. The DNA for the CDR3 is TGTGCCAGCAGCCCTAAGGACAATGAGCAGTTCTTC. It is translated as CASSPKDNEQFF.

The sample holds many counts of this clonotype. The chain links TRBV6-6 to TRBJ2-4; 7 bases agree with TRBD1. This CDR3 contains 18 residues. V lost 1 base to trimming and J lost 1 base; unmatched junction nucleotides: 10. The germline gives CDR1 MNHNY, CDR2 SVGAGI (reference sequence). The CDR3 loop reads CASSYFLKGGAAKNIQYF. The CDR3 DNA is TGTGCCAGCAGTTACTTCCTAAAAGGGGGCGCCGCCAAAAACATTCAGTACTTC.

V usage is TRBV5-1 and J usage is TRBJ2-2; the match to TRBD1 covers 7 bases. This CDR3 contains 14 residues. The V gene's germline CDR1 is SGHRS and CDR2 YFSETQ. The junction had 3 bases not matched to a gene; V was cut back by 7 bases and J by 0 bases. The CDR3 DNA sequence: TGCGCCAGCTCCGGGACAGCGAACACCGGGGAGCTGTTTTTT. Translated, it gives CASSGTANTGELFF.

There are many counts of this clonotype. The chain employs TRBV7-6 and TRBJ2-5; D is uncertain. Germline CDR1 SGHVS, CDR2 FNYEAQ. V was shortened by 5 bases and J by 1 base, with 11 bases between the two germline ends. This CDR3 has 14 amino acids. CDR3 nucleotides: TGTGCCAGCAGCCCCCGAACGAGCCAAGAGACCCAGTACTTC. It is translated as CASSPRTSQETQYF.

This clonotype was counted many times. The chain combines TRBV14 with TRBJ1-1; D not certain. The CDR3 runs 13 residues. V lost 4 bases and J 5 bases, leaving 11 bases between the germline ends. Germline CDR1 SGHDN, CDR2 FVKESK. The CDR3 region is CASSLLTETEAFF. CDR3 nucleotides: TGTGCCAGCAGCCTACTAACGGAGACTGAAGCTTTCTTT.

This clonotype has ten or more counts. V and J are TRBV15 and TRBJ2-1; TRBD1 might be the D (5 bases). CDR3 size: 14 residues. Trimming cost V 3 bases and J 11 bases, with 17 bases left between them. The germline V gene has CDR1 LNHNV and CDR2 YYDKDF (reference sequence). In nucleotides, the CDR3 is TGTGCCACCAGCAGTATGCAGGGAATTCGGAAGCAGTTCTTC. Translating gives CATSSMQGIRKQFF.

This clonotype was picked up a small number of times. This chain joins TRBV9 and TRBJ2-3; a weak D match, TRBD1 (6 bases). Trimming removed 0 bases at V and 4 bases at J, with 9 bases between. The CDR3 has 14 residues. The V gene's germline CDR1 is SGDLS and CDR2 YYNGEE. CDR3 DNA sequence: TGTGCCAGCAGCGTAGCAGCAGGGGCAGATACGCAGTATTTT. Its protein product is CASSVAAGADTQYF.

This clonotype was observed at least ten times. This chain uses TRBV5-1 with TRBJ2-5; 7 bases align to TRBD1. V shed 3 bases and J 2 bases; nucleotides not matched to a gene: 4. Germline values: CDR1 SGHRS, CDR2 YFSETQ. This CDR3 has 14 amino acids. DNA of the CDR3: TGCGCCAGCAGCTCCCCGGGACAGCAAGAGACCCAGTACTTC. This translates into CASSSPGQQETQYF. The variable domain in full, with the rest retrieved from reference TRBV5-1 and TRBJ2-5, is KAGVTQTPRYLIKTRGQQVTLSCSPISGHRSVSWYQQTPGQGLQFLFEYFSETQRNKGNFPGRFSGRQFSNSRSEMNVSTLELGDSALYLCASSSPGQQETQYFGPGTRLLVL.